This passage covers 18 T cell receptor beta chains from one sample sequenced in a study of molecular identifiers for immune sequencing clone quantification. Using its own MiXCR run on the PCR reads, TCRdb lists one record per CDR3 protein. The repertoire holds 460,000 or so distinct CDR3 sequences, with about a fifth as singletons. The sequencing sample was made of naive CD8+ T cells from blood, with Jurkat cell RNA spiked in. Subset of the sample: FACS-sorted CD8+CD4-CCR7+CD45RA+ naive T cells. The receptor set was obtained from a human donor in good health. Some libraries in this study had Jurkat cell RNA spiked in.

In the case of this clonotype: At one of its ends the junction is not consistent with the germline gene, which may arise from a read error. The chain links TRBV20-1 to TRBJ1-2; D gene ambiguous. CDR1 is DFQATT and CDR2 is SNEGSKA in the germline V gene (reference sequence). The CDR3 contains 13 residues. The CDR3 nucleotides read TGCAGTGCTAGAGATCTAGATAACTATGGCTACCCCTTC. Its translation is CSARDLDNYGYPF.

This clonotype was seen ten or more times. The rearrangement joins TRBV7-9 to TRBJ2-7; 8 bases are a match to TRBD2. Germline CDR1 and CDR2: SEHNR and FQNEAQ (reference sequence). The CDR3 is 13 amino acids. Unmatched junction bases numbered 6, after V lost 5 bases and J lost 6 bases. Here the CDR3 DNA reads TGTGCCAGCAGCACCGGGACTAGGGGCGAGCAGTACTTC. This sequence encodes CASSTGTRGEQYF.

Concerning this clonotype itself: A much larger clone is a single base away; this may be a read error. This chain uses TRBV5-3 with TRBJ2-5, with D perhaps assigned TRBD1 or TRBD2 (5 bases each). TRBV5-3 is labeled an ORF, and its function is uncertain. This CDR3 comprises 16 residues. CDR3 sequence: CASSSRGRTSQETQYF. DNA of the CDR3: TGTGCCAGCAGCTCTAGGGGACGTACGAGCCAAGAGACCCAGTACTTC.

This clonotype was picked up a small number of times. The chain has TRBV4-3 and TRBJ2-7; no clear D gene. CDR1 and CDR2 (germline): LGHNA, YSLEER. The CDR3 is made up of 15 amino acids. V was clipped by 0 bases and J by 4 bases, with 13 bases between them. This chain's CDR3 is CASSQDNNGFYEQYF. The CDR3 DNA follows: TGCGCCAGCAGCCAAGATAACAACGGATTTTACGAGCAGTACTTC.

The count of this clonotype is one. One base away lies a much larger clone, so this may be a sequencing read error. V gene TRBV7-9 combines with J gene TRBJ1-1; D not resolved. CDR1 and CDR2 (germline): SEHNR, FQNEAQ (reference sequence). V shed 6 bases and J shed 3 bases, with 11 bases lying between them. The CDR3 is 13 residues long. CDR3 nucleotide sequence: TGTGCCAGCAGTGGAGCTTCGCACACTGAAGCTTTCTTT. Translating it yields CASSGASHTEAFF.

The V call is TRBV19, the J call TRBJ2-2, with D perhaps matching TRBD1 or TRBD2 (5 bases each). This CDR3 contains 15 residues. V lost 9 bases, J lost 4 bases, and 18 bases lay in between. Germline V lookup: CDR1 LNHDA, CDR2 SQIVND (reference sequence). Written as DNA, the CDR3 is TGTGCCAGCATCCCGGGATCGAGGGGCACCGGGGAGCTGTTTTTT. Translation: CASIPGSRGTGELFF.

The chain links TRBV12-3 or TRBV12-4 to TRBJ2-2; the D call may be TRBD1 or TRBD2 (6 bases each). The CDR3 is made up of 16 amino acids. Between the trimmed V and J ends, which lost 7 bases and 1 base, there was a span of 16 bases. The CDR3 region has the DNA TGTGCCAGCAACTTTGGGGGGCCTCAGAACACCGGGGAGCTGTTTTTT. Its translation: CASNFGGPQNTGELFF.

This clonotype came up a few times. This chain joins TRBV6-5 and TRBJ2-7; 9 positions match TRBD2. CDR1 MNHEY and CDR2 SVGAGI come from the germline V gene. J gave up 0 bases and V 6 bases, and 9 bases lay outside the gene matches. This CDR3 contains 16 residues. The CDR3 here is CASRDQTSGTSYEQYF. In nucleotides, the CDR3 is TGTGCCAGCAGGGACCAGACTAGCGGAACCTCCTACGAGCAGTACTTC.

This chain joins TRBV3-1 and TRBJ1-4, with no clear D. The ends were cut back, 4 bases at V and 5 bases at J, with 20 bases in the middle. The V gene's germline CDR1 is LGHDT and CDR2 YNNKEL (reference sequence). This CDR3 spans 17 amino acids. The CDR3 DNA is TGTGCCAGCAGCCTAAGTCTATTAAGGAAAGCGAATGAAAAACTGTTTTTT. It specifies CASSLSLLRKANEKLFF.

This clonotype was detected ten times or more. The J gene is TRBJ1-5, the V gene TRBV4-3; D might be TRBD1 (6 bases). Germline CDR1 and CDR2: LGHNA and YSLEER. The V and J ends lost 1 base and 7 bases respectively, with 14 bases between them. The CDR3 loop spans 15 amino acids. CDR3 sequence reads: CASSQGTAANQPQHF. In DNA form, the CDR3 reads TGCGCCAGCAGCCAAGGGACAGCCGCCAACCAGCCCCAGCATTTT.

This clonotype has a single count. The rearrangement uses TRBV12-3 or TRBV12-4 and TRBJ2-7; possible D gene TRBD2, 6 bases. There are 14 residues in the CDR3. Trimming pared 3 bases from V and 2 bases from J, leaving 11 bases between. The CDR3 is CASSFRLGTYEQYF. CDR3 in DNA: TGTGCCAGCAGTTTTCGACTAGGGACCTACGAGCAGTACTTC.

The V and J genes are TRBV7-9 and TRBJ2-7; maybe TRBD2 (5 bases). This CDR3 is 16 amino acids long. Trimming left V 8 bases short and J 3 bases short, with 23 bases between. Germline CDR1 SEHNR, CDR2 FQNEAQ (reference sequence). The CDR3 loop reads CASGQDYSPRDYEQYF. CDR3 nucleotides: TGTGCCAGCGGCCAGGATTATAGCCCCCGGGACTACGAGCAGTACTTC.

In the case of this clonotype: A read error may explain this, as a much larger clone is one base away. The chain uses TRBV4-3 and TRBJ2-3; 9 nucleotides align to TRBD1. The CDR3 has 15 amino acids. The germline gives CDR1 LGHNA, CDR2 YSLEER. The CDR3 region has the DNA TGCGCCGGCAGCCAAGACAGGGGGGGCACAGATACGCAGTATTTT. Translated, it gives CAGSQDRGGTDTQYF.

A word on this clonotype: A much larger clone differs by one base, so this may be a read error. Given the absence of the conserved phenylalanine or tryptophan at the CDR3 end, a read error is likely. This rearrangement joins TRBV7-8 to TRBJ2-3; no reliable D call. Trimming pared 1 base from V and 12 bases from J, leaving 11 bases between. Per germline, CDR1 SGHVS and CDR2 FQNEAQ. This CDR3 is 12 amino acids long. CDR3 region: CASSLEGLHQYS. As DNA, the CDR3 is TGTGCCAGCAGCTTAGAAGGGCTTCACCAGTATTCT.

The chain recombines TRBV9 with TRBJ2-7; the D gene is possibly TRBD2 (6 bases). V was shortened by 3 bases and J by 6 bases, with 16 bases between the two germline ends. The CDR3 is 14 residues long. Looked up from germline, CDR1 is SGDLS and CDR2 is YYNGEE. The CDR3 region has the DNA TGTGCCAGCAGCGCCTGGTCGGAGGGCTTCGAGCAGTACTTC. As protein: CASSAWSEGFEQYF.

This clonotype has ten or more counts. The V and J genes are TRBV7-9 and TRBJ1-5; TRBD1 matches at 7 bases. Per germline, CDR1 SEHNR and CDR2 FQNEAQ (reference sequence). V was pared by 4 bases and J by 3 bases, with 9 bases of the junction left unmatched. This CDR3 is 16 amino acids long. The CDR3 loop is CASSSSQGRLNQPQHF. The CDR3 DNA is TGTGCCAGCAGCTCCTCACAGGGGAGGCTCAATCAGCCCCAGCATTTT.

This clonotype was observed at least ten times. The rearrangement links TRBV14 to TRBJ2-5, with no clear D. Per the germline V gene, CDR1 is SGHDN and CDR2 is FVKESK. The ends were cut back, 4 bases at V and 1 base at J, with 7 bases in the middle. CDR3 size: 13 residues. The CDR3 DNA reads TGTGCCAGCAGCCCGGCAGGCCAAGAGACCCAGTACTTC. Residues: CASSPAGQETQYF. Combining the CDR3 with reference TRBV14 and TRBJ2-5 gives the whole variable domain EAGVTQFPSHSVIEKGQTVTLRCDPISGHDNLYWYRRVMGKEIKFLLHFVKESKQDESGMPNNRFLAERTGGTYSTLKVQPAELEDSGVYFCASSPAGQETQYFGPGTRLLVL.

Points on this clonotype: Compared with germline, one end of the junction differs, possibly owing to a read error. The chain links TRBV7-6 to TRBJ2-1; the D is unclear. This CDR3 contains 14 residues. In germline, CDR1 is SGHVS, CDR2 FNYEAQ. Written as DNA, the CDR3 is TGTGCCAGCACCCCGGATAGCTCCTACGATGAGCAGTTCTTC. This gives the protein CASTPDSSYDEQFF.